These 18 T cell receptor beta chains originate from one sample sequenced in a study of cytomegalovirus exposure and HLA in healthy donors (dated by TCRdb to about 2017). Libraries were constructed by the immunoSEQ multiplex PCR assay. A mixture of 60 forward primers for TCR Vbeta segments and 13 reverse primers for TCR Jbeta segments was used in the multiplex PCR. This immuneACCESS table, as held by TCRdb, lists in-frame sequences with V and J called but not all clones. Of the missing ones, under half trace to an unresolved V gene in checked studies; the others have no known cause. Recorded for this sample are some 130,000 clones; 76% of them occurred a single time. The ten largest clones represent over 2.5% of the sample. The sequenced material came from PBMCs. The receptors were gathered from a man aged 35 to 55 in good health and CMV-seronegative.

The chain recombines TRBV19 with TRBJ1-2; unclear D gene. The germline V and J ends were trimmed by 1 base and 4 bases, with 13 bases remaining between them. Germline values: CDR1 LNHDA, CDR2 SQIVND (reference sequence). The CDR3 is 15 residues long. Here the CDR3 DNA reads TGTGCCAGTAGTATAGGGGCCCAGGTCATCTATGGCTACACCTTC. Translating it yields CASSIGAQVIYGYTF.

The gene calls are TRBV5-1 and TRBJ1-6; 10 bases are shared with TRBD1. Germline V gene sequence: CDR1 SGHRS, CDR2 YFSETQ. There are 17 residues in the CDR3. After removal of 0 bases from V and 5 bases from J, the junction contained 5 bases not matched to a gene. CDR3 nucleotides: TGCGCCAGCAGCTTGGTTACCGGGACAGGGGATAATTCACCCCTCCACTTT. It is translated as CASSLVTGTGDNSPLHF.

The chain couples TRBV11-3 to TRBJ1-1, with no clear D. Trimming took off 4 bases at V and 1 base at J, with 7 bases between the two ends. Germline CDR1 and CDR2: SGHNT and YENEEA. The CDR3 has 13 amino acids. The CDR3 DNA reads TGTGCCAGCAGCTCCCACGGGAACACTGAAGCTTTCTTT. Amino acid sequence: CASSSHGNTEAFF.

In DNA form, the CDR3 reads TGTGCCTGGGGGAGAACAGCGTTTAACACTGAAGCTTTCTTT. Translated: CAWGRTAFNTEAFF. The rearrangement joins TRBV30 to TRBJ1-1; D gene uncertain. Germline V gives CDR1 GTSNPN, CDR2 SVGIG (reference sequence). The ends were cut back, 5 bases at V and 2 bases at J, with 15 bases in the middle. The CDR3 consists of 14 residues.

The table lists this clone with a count of one. The chain joins TRBV7-6 to TRBJ1-1; the match to TRBD1 covers 10 bases. Germline values: CDR1 SGHVS, CDR2 FNYEAQ. V lost 6 bases and J lost 0; bases outside the gene matches: 7. The CDR3 has 16 amino acids. The CDR3 region is CASSPGQGGVNTEAFF. The CDR3 DNA reads TGTGCCAGCAGTCCCGGACAGGGGGGTGTGAACACTGAAGCTTTCTTT.

The rearrangement links TRBV5-1 to TRBJ2-7; TRBD2 might be the D (6 bases). From germline, CDR1 is SGHRS and CDR2 YFSETQ. Trimming removed 2 bases from V and 12 bases from J, with 15 bases in between. The CDR3 runs to 12 residues. The CDR3 DNA reads TGCGCCAGCAGCTTAGGAGGGGAAGCGGTGTACTTC. This encodes CASSLGGEAVYF.

The CDR3: CAYRGGVRTEAFF. Written as DNA, the CDR3 is TGTGCCTACCGCGGGGGAGTGCGCACTGAAGCTTTCTTT. The chain recombines TRBV30 with TRBJ1-1, with D possibly matching TRBD1 (5 bases). V lost 7 bases and J 4 bases, leaving 16 bases between the germline ends. The CDR3 has 13 residues. Germline CDR1 and CDR2: GTSNPN and SVGIG (reference sequence).

The chain couples TRBV5-6 to TRBJ2-7, with D uncertain. The CDR3 consists of 13 residues. Germline values: CDR1 SGHDT, CDR2 YYEEEE. The ends were cut back, 2 bases at V and 0 bases at J, with 6 bases in the middle. The CDR3 loop is CASSFENSYEQYF. The CDR3 bases are TGTGCCAGCAGCTTCGAGAACTCCTACGAGCAGTACTTC.

This clone turned up a few times. The chain uses TRBV10-3 and TRBJ2-2; 7 bases fit TRBD1. V lost 3 bases to trimming and J lost 0 bases; unmatched junction nucleotides: 4. Germline CDR1 reads ENHRY; CDR2 reads SYGVKD. The CDR3 covers 16 residues. The CDR3 DNA reads TGTGCCATCAGTGAAGTCGGGACAGCGAACACCGGGGAGCTGTTTTTT. Translated, it gives CAISEVGTANTGELFF.

The V gene is TRBV30, the J gene TRBJ1-1, with D perhaps TRBD1 (6 bases). Germline CDR1 is GTSNPN and CDR2 is SVGIG (reference sequence). V was pared by 5 bases and J by 8 bases, with 15 bases between. The CDR3 extends over 12 amino acids. The CDR3 DNA sequence: TGTGCCTGGGGGGGCCAGGGGCTCGAAGCTTTCTTT. Residues: CAWGGQGLEAFF.

This sequence joins TRBV5-1 and TRBJ2-7; a weak D match, TRBD2 (7 bases). Per germline, CDR1 SGHRS and CDR2 YFSETQ. The CDR3 runs to 15 residues. Trimming removed 7 bases from V and 2 bases from J, with 19 bases in between. The CDR3 region has the DNA TGCGCCAGCCAACCGAGGGGCGGGGGCGCCTACGAGCAGTACTTC. Its protein is CASQPRGGGAYEQYF. Based on the CDR3 plus reference TRBV5-1 and TRBJ2-7, the full variable domain is KAGVTQTPRYLIKTRGQQVTLSCSPISGHRSVSWYQQTPGQGLQFLFEYFSETQRNKGNFPGRFSGRQFSNSRSEMNVSTLELGDSALYLCASQPRGGGAYEQYFGPGTRLTVT.

This clone has a single count. The V gene is TRBV18, the J gene TRBJ1-2; TRBD1 aligns across 7 bases. The CDR3 is made up of 13 amino acids. V shed 5 bases and J 4 bases; nucleotides not matched to a gene: 4. Germline assignment: CDR1 KGHSH and CDR2 LQKENI. Written as DNA, the CDR3 is TGTGCCAGCTCAACCGGGACAGCCTATGGCTACACCTTC. It encodes CASSTGTAYGYTF.

The chain employs TRBV15 and TRBJ1-1; D might be TRBD1 (5 bases). V was cut by 1 base and J by 1 base, with 10 bases left in between. There are 15 residues in the CDR3. Per the germline V gene, CDR1 is LNHNV and CDR2 is YYDKDF (reference sequence). CDR3: CATSRVAGGNTEAFF. The CDR3 region has the DNA TGTGCCACCAGCAGAGTAGCGGGGGGGAACACTGAAGCTTTCTTT.

CDR3 residues: CASSQQPGQDYEQYF. The DNA of the CDR3 is TGCGCCAGCAGCCAGCAACCGGGACAGGACTACGAGCAGTACTTC. The chain carries TRBV4-3 and TRBJ2-7; 8 nucleotides align to TRBD1. Germline V lookup: CDR1 LGHNA, CDR2 YSLEER. V lost 3 bases and J lost 3; bases outside the gene matches: 7. CDR3 length: 15 amino acids.

The chain carries TRBV28 and TRBJ2-7; 10 bases are shared with TRBD2. Germline V CDR1 and CDR2: MDHEN, SYDVKM. The CDR3 consists of 14 residues. V shed 6 bases and J 5 bases; nucleotides not matched to a gene: 7. The CDR3 loop reads CASSEAGGPHEQYF. Written as DNA, the CDR3 is TGTGCCAGCAGCGAAGCGGGAGGGCCCCACGAGCAGTACTTC.

In this sample, this clone turned up a few times. The chain links TRBV6-1 to TRBJ1-1; D gene uncertain. This CDR3 contains 13 residues. Trimming took off 6 bases at V and 1 base at J, with 9 bases between the two ends. The germline CDR1 and CDR2 sequences are MNHNS and SASEGT. CDR3 amino acids: CASSRDWNTEAFF. CDR3 coding DNA: TGTGCCAGCAGCCGAGATTGGAACACTGAAGCTTTCTTT.

The V call is TRBV11-3, the J call TRBJ2-5; 11 nucleotides match TRBD2. V dropped 1 base and J dropped 4; count of bases not matched to a gene: 5. Germline V gives CDR1 SGHNT, CDR2 YENEEA. The CDR3 is made up of 16 amino acids. For the CDR3, the DNA is TGTGCCAGCAGCTTAGGGCTAGCGGGGGGTCCAGAGACCCAGTACTTC. Amino acids: CASSLGLAGGPETQYF. Supplemented by reference TRBV11-3 and TRBJ2-5, the full variable domain reads EAGVVQSPRYKIIEKKQPVAFWCNPISGHNTLYWYLQNLGQGPELLIRYENEEAVDDSQLPKDRFSAERLKGVDSTLKIQPAELGDSAVYLCASSLGLAGGPETQYFGPGTRLLVL.

The chain joins TRBV7-8 to TRBJ1-5; D unclear. The CDR3 has 15 residues. Germline V gene data show CDR1 as SGHVS and CDR2 as FQNEAQ. V gave up 0 bases and J gave up 4 bases, with 10 bases separating them. CDR3 protein: CASSLAWGENQPQHF. The CDR3 DNA is TGTGCCAGCAGCTTAGCTTGGGGAGAGAATCAGCCCCAGCATTTT. Supplemented by reference TRBV7-8 and TRBJ1-5, the full variable domain reads GAGVSQSPRYKVAKRGQDVALRCDPISGHVSLFWYQQALGQGPEFLTYFQNEAQLDKSGLPSDRFFAERPEGSVSTLKIQRTQQEDSAVYLCASSLAWGENQPQHFGDGTRLSIL.